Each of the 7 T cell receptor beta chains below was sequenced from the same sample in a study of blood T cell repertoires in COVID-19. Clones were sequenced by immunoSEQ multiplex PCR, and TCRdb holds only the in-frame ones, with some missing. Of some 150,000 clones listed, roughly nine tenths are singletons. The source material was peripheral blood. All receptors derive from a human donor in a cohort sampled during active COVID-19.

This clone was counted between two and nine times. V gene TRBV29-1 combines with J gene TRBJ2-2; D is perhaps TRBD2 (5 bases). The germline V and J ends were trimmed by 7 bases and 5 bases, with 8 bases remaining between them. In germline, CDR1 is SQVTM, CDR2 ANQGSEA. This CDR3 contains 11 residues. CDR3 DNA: TGCAGCGCTACGGGGACCGGGGAGCTGTTTTTT. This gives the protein CSATGTGELFF.

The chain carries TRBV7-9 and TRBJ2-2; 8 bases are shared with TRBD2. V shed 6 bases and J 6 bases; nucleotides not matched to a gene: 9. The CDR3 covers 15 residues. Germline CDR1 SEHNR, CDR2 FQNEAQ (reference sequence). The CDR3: CASSSIAGRSGELFF. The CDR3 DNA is TGTGCCAGCAGTTCTATAGCGGGGAGGTCCGGGGAGCTGTTTTTT.

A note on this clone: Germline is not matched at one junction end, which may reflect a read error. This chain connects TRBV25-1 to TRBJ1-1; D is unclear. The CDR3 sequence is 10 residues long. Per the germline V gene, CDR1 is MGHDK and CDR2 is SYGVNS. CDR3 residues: CASSAPPGFF. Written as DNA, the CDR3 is TGTGCCAGCAGTGCCCCTCCCGGTTTTTTT.

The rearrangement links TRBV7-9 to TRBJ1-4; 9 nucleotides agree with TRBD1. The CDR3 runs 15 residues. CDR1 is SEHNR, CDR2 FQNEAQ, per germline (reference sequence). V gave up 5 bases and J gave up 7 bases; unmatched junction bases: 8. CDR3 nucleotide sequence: TGTGCCAGCAGCCCAGACGGGACAGGGAGTGAAAAACTGTTTTTT. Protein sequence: CASSPDGTGSEKLFF.

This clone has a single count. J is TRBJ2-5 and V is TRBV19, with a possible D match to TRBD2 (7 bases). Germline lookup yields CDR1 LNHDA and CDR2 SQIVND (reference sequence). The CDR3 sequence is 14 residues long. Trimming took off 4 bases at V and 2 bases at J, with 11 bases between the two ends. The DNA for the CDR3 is TGTGCCAGTAGTACCAGGGGAGGGCAAGAGACCCAGTACTTC. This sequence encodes CASSTRGGQETQYF.

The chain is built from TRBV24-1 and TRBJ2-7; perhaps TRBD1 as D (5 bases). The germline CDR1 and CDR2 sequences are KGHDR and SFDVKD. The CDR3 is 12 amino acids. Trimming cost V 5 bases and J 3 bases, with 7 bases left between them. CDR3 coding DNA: TGTGCCACCAGTGGTGACAGCTACGAGCAGTACTTC. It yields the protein CATSGDSYEQYF.

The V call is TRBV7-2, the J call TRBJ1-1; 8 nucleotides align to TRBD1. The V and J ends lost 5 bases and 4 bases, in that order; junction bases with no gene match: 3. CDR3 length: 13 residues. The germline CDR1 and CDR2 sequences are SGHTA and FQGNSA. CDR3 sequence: CASSRQGFTEAFF. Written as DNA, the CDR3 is TGTGCCAGCAGCCGACAGGGGTTCACTGAAGCTTTCTTT. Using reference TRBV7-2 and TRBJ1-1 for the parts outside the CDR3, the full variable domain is GAGVSQSPSNKVTEKGKDVELRCDPISGHTALYWYRQSLGQGLEFLIYFQGNSAPDKSGLPSDRFSAERTGGSVSTLTIQRTQQEDSAVYLCASSRQGFTEAFFGQGTRLTVV.